The TCR beta chain under discussion was sequenced for a study of PD-1 blockade in mismatch repair-deficient tumors. At the level of the study: Patients had 12 to 13 mismatch repair-deficient cancer types and were previously treated and progressing. Study results and caveats: Tumor-resident clones, often undetectable pretreatment in blood, expanded then contracted after pembrolizumab.

J gave up 10 bases and V 3 bases, and 9 bases lay outside the gene matches. CDR1 is SGHTA, CDR2 FQGNSA, per germline. CDR3 size: 14 residues. Produced via immunoSEQ multiplex PCR; TCRdb's table is partial and in-frame only. The sample holds fewer than 50,000 clones, about four fifths seen once. TCR sequencing covered a few patients who responded to pembrolizumab. Concerning this clone itself: What it recognizes is unknown.

This TCR came from an adult with mismatch repair-deficient cancer. V is TRBV7-2 and J is TRBJ2-1; 7 nucleotides line up with TRBD1. This material consisted of peripheral blood, taken 4 weeks after starting pembrolizumab. CDR3 region: CASSFQTTGSEQFF. In DNA, the CDR3 is TGTGCCAGCAGCTTCCAAACGACAGGGAGCGAGCAGTTCTTC.